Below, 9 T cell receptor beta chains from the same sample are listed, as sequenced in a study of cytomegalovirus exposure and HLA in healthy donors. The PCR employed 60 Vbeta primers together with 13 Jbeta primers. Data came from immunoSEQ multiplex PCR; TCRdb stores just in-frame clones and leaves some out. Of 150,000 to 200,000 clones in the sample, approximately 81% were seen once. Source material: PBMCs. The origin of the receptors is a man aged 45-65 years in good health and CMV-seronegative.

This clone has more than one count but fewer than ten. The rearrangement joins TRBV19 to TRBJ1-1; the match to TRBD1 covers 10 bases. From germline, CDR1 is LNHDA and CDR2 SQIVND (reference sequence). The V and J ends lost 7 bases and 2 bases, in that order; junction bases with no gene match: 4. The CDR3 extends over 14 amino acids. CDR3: CASKQTGGNTEAFF. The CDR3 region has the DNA TGTGCCAGTAAACAGACAGGGGGCAACACTGAAGCTTTCTTT.

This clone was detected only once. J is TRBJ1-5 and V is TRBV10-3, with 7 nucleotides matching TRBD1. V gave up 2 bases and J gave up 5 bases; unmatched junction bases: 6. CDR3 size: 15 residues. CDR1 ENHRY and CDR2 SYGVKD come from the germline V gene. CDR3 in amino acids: CAISEEQGGYQPQHF. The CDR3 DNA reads TGTGCCATCAGTGAGGAGCAGGGGGGCTATCAGCCCCAGCATTTT.

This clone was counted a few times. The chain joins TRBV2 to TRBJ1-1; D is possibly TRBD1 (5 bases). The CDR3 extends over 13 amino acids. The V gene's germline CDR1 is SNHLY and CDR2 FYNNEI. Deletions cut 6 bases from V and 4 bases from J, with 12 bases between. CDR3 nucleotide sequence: TGTGCCAGCAGGGGCCGGGGGGGCACTGAAGCTTTCTTT. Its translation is CASRGRGGTEAFF.

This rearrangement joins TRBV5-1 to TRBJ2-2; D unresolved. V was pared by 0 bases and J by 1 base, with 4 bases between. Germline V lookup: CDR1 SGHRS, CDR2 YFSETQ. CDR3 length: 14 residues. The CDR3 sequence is CASSLGGNTGELFF. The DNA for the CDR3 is TGCGCCAGCAGCTTGGGAGGGAACACCGGGGAGCTGTTTTTT.

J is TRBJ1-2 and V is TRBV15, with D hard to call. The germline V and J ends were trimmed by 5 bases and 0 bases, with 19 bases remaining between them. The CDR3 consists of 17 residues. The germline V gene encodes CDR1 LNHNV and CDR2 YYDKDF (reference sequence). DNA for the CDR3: TGTGCCACCAGCGCCGAGGTTAAGACGGGTTCTAACTATGGCTACACCTTC. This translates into CATSAEVKTGSNYGYTF.

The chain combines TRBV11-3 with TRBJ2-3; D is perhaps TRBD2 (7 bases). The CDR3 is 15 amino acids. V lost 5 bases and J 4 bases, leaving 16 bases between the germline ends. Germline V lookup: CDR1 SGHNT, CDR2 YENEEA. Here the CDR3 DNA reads TGTGCCAGCAGCCCGTCGGGGGGCGGGGCAGATACGCAGTATTTT. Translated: CASSPSGGGADTQYF.

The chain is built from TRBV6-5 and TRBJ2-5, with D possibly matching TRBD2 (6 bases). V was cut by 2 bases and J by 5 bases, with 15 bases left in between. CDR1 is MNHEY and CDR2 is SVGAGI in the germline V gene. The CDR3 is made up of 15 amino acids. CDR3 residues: CASSYGPSELETQYF. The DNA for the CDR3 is TGTGCCAGCAGTTACGGTCCTAGCGAATTGGAGACCCAGTACTTC.

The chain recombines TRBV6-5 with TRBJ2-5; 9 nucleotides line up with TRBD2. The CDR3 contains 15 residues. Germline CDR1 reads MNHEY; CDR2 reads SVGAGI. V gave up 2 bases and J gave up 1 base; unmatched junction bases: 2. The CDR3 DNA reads TGTGCCAGCAGTTACAGCGGGGGGCTCCAAGAGACCCAGTACTTC. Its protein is CASSYSGGLQETQYF.

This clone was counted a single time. CDR3 protein: CASSSRGQSGTDTQYF. CDR3 sequence (DNA): TGTGCCAGCAGCTCTAGGGGGCAATCCGGGACAGATACGCAGTATTTT. The chain carries TRBV7-2 and TRBJ2-3, with TRBD1 matching 7 bases. The CDR3 spans 16 residues. Trimming at V came to 4 bases and at J to 3 bases, leaving 10 bases not matched to a gene. Germline V lookup: CDR1 SGHTA, CDR2 FQGNSA.